The next 15 T cell receptor beta chains were all read from a single sample in a study of high-grade serous ovarian cancer treatment subgroups. Repertoires were generated with immunoSEQ multiplex PCR, while TCRdb's copy carries only in-frame clones and drops some. Here the sample spans 30,000 or so clones, around 80% being singletons. Tumor samples were obtained before definitive surgery or chemotherapy. The source material was tumor tissue. The receptors stem from a human donor with high-grade serous ovarian cancer.

This chain connects TRBV5-1 to TRBJ1-3; a possible D gene is TRBD1 (6 bases). This CDR3 region has 15 residues. Germline assignment: CDR1 SGHRS and CDR2 YFSETQ. Trimming shortened V by 2 bases and J by 1 base, and 10 bases separated the two germline ends. The CDR3 coding sequence is TGCGCCAGCAGCTTCGGGGGCATTTCTGGAAACACCATATATTTT. This gives the protein CASSFGGISGNTIYF.

V is TRBV7-2 and J is TRBJ1-1, with D tentatively TRBD1 (6 bases). V gave up 2 bases and J gave up 3 bases, with 7 bases separating them. Germline V gene data show CDR1 as SGHTA and CDR2 as FQGNSA. This CDR3 comprises 13 residues. Here the CDR3 reads CASSLRGDTEAFF. The CDR3 DNA reads as TGTGCCAGCAGCTTAAGGGGGGACACTGAAGCTTTCTTT.

The rearrangement links TRBV5-1 to TRBJ2-3; 8 bases fit TRBD2. This CDR3 comprises 16 residues. Germline loops: CDR1 SGHRS, CDR2 YFSETQ. Trimming at V came to 0 bases and at J to 5 bases, leaving 8 bases not matched to a gene. CDR3 amino acids: CASSLEGGRKGDTQYF. The CDR3 nucleotides read TGCGCCAGCAGCTTGGAGGGCGGGAGGAAAGGAGATACGCAGTATTTT.

This sequence joins TRBV7-9 and TRBJ1-6, with TRBD1 matching 8 bases. The CDR3 is 13 amino acids. Per the germline V gene, CDR1 is SEHNR and CDR2 is FQNEAQ (reference sequence). V was clipped by 9 bases and J by 13 bases; unmatched bases: 11. The CDR3 reads CASTGTGVTPLHF. DNA for the CDR3: TGTGCCAGTACCGGGACAGGAGTTACCCCCCTCCACTTT.

V and J are TRBV27 and TRBJ2-2, with TRBD2 matching over 10 bases. V shed 3 bases, J shed 5 bases, and the junction held 6 bases outside the gene matches. Germline CDR1 is MNHEY and CDR2 is SMNVEV (reference sequence). This CDR3 has 16 residues. CDR3 amino acids: CASSLLAGVGTGELFF. DNA for the CDR3: TGTGCCAGCAGTTTGCTAGCGGGAGTAGGGACCGGGGAGCTGTTTTTT.

This sequence joins TRBV11-3 and TRBJ2-1; 12 bases align to TRBD2. The CDR3 spans 18 residues. V gave up 1 base and J gave up 7 bases; unmatched junction bases: 11. Germline values: CDR1 SGHNT, CDR2 YENEEA. For the CDR3, the DNA is TGTGCCAGCAGCTTAGGCCCGACTAGCGGGAGAATTTTGAATGAGCAGTTCTTC. Encoded protein: CASSLGPTSGRILNEQFF.

The chain recombines TRBV9 with TRBJ2-5, with 7 bases fitting TRBD2. From germline, CDR1 is SGDLS and CDR2 YYNGEE. This CDR3 is 14 amino acids long. J lost 4 bases, V lost 2 bases, and 5 bases had no gene match. The CDR3 DNA reads as TGTGCCAGCAGCGTGGCCCCGGGGGGAGAGACCCAGTACTTC. Translated: CASSVAPGGETQYF.

CDR3 DNA: TGTGCCAGCAGTGGGGGATTCGTCACCGGGGAGCTGTTTTTT. Translated, it gives CASSGGFVTGELFF. The V call is TRBV2, the J call TRBJ2-2; no reliable D call. CDR3 size: 14 residues. Trimming cost V 4 bases and J 4 bases, with 10 bases left between them. The V gene's germline CDR1 is SNHLY and CDR2 FYNNEI. The complete variable domain, with remaining parts taken from reference TRBV2 and TRBJ2-2, reads EPEVTQTPSHQVTQMGQEVILRCVPISNHLYFYWYRQILGQKVEFLVSFYNNEISEKSEIFDDQFSVERPDGSNFTLKIRSTKLEDSAMYFCASSGGFVTGELFFGEGSRLTVL.

The chain links TRBV6-5 to TRBJ2-1; 7 positions agree with TRBD2. The germline V gene encodes CDR1 MNHEY and CDR2 SVGAGI. This CDR3 has 15 amino acids. The V segment lost 8 bases and the J segment 6 bases; nucleotides outside the gene matches: 13. CDR3 region: CASDPSGGGPNEQFF. CDR3 coding DNA: TGTGCCAGCGACCCATCGGGAGGAGGGCCCAATGAGCAGTTCTTC.

This sequence joins TRBV5-1 and TRBJ2-1, with 8 bases that match TRBD2. V dropped 2 bases and J dropped 0; count of bases not matched to a gene: 4. The CDR3 is 16 residues long. The germline V gene has CDR1 SGHRS and CDR2 YFSETQ. As DNA, the CDR3 is TGCGCCAGCAGCTTATTAGCGGGAAGCTCCTACAATGAGCAGTTCTTC. It specifies CASSLLAGSSYNEQFF.

The V call is TRBV7-9, the J call TRBJ2-3; 7 nucleotides line up with TRBD1. Germline loops: CDR1 SEHNR, CDR2 FQNEAQ (reference sequence). V gave up 6 bases and J gave up 3 bases; unmatched junction bases: 6. The CDR3 runs to 14 residues. This chain's CDR3 is CASRSRTGTDTQYF. CDR3 coding DNA: TGTGCCAGCAGGTCCAGGACAGGTACAGATACGCAGTATTTT.

CDR3 sequence: CASSFIRGPFTYEQYF. The CDR3 region has the DNA TGTGCCAGCAGTTTTATAAGGGGCCCTTTCACCTACGAGCAGTACTTC. The chain uses TRBV2 and TRBJ2-7; maybe TRBD1 (5 bases). This CDR3 region has 16 residues. Looked up from germline, CDR1 is SNHLY and CDR2 is FYNNEI. V lost 5 bases to trimming and J lost 2 bases, with 19 bases between them.

The chain recombines TRBV27 with TRBJ2-7; D might be TRBD2 (5 bases). Trimming removed 3 bases at V and 3 bases at J, with 15 bases between. Germline assignment: CDR1 MNHEY and CDR2 SMNVEV (reference sequence). The CDR3 has 15 amino acids. CDR3 residues: CASSFRPGIVYEQYF. In DNA form, the CDR3 reads TGTGCCAGCAGTTTCCGCCCCGGGATAGTCTACGAGCAGTACTTC.

This sequence joins TRBV18 and TRBJ2-7, with 8 nucleotides matching TRBD1. Germline V gene data show CDR1 as KGHSH and CDR2 as LQKENI. The CDR3 is 13 residues long. J lost 9 bases, V lost 6 bases, and 10 bases had no gene match. Written as DNA, the CDR3 is TGTGCCAGCTCTCAGGGGGCCCAAACTGGGCAGTACTTC. This encodes CASSQGAQTGQYF.

The chain links TRBV28 to TRBJ2-7; no clear D. Trimming stripped 8 bases from V and 2 bases from J, with 4 bases between. Germline assignment: CDR1 MDHEN and CDR2 SYDVKM. This CDR3 region has 10 residues. Here the CDR3 DNA reads TGTGCCAGCGGACCCTACGAGCAGTACTTC. Translating it yields CASGPYEQYF.